This T cell receptor beta chain was recorded in a study of tumor-infiltrating lymphocytes in oesophageal squamous cell carcinoma (dated by TCRdb to the mid-2010s). V sheds 1 base and J sheds 2 bases, leaving 9 bases between their ends. The CDR3, from cysteine to phenylalanine, totals 14 residues. Here the CDR3 DNA is all that survives: 42 bases in frame from base 1. CDR1 and CDR2 (SNHLY, FYNNEI) derive from the germline V gene. Preparation of the library involved PCR. Sequencing instrument: Illumina HiSeq 2000. TCRdb trimmed public reads at Q25 via fastp, called clones via MiXCR and kept in-frame beta chains. Every CDR3 protein is listed once, alongside the most common genes and DNA of its rows. Counted in this sample were nearly 20,000 distinct CDR3 sequences; less than 45% of them appeared once. Approximately 41% of the sample comes from the top ten. This clonotype came up many times. Its antigen is still unknown. Per-base qualities were not stored, and no clone one base away is much larger.

The sample consisted of esophageal tumor tissue. The receptor's source is a male donor with esophageal squamous cell carcinoma. The sequence links TRBV2 to TRBJ2-7, and possibly TRBD1, on 6 matching bases. The CDR3 sequence is CASSEGSGAYEQYF. The sequenced DNA: TGTGCCAGCAGTGAAGGGTCAGGGGCCTACGAGCAGTACTTC. Full variable domain (CDR3 extended with the reference TRBV2 and TRBJ2-7 proteins): EPEVTQTPSHQVTQMGQEVILRCVPISNHLYFYWYRQILGQKVEFLVSFYNNEISEKSEIFDDQFSVERPDGSNFTLKIRSTKLEDSAMYFCASSEGSGAYEQYFGPGTRLTVT.